The sequence of this T cell receptor (beta chain) was determined in a study of cytomegalovirus exposure and HLA in healthy donors. The V gene's germline CDR1 is SNHLY and CDR2 FYNNEI. The CDR3 extends over 14 amino acids. V was cut by 7 bases and J by 0 bases, with 9 bases left in between. Use of 60 Vbeta and 13 Jbeta primers characterized the PCR. Assay: immunoSEQ multiplex PCR; the TCRdb copy retains only in-frame clones and omits some. The top ten clones hold roughly a sixth of a sample with about 76,000 clones, more than 65% of them seen once. This clonotype was sampled from a middle-aged woman in good health and CMV-seropositive. Sequenced: PBMCs. The chain uses TRBV2 and TRBJ1-4; D uncertain. CDR3 DNA: TGTGCCAGCAAGCGGGAGTCAACTAATGAAAAACTGTTTTTT. It yields the protein CASKRESTNEKLFF.